This is a list of T cell receptor beta chains from one sample in a study of cytomegalovirus exposure and HLA in healthy donors. The repertoire was sequenced with immunoSEQ multiplex PCR; TCRdb's copy has only in-frame clones and lacks some. Found here are 130,000 to 150,000 clones; the top ten clones hold more than 0.8%. Sample: PBMCs. The receptors here all came from a male donor in good health and CMV-seronegative. Each CDR3 is given with its conserved first and last residue. A D gene is named only where the DNA matches it firmly.

J gene: TRBJ1-6; V gene: TRBV25-1; D gene: -; CDR3 protein: CASRNQGNNSPLHF; CDR3 DNA: TGTGCCAGCAGGAACCAGGGAAATAATTCACCCCTCCACTTT
J gene: TRBJ2-5; V gene: TRBV5-1; D gene: -; CDR3 protein: CASSSTTLLQETQYF; CDR3 DNA: TGCGCCAGCAGCTCGACGACATTGCTGCAAGAGACCCAGTACTTC
J gene: TRBJ2-5; V gene: TRBV7-6; D gene: -; CDR3 protein: CASSLPLLEKYF; CDR3 DNA: TGTGCCAGCAGCTTACCATTACTGGAGAAGTACTTC
J gene: TRBJ1-2; V gene: TRBV28; D gene: -; CDR3 protein: CASSPTGYTYGYTF; CDR3 DNA: TGTGCCAGCAGTCCAACAGGGTATACCTATGGCTACACCTTC
J gene: TRBJ2-2; V gene: TRBV30; D gene: TRBD2; CDR3 protein: CAWSTGLAGELFF; CDR3 DNA: TGTGCCTGGAGCACAGGACTAGCCGGGGAGCTGTTTTTT
J gene: TRBJ2-7; V gene: TRBV11-3; D gene: TRBD1; CDR3 protein: CASSSSRQGTYEQYF; CDR3 DNA: TGTGCCAGCAGCTCTTCCCGACAGGGAACCTACGAGCAGTACTTC
J gene: TRBJ1-5; V gene: TRBV7-9; D gene: TRBD1; CDR3 protein: CASSLEGGEQPQHF; CDR3 DNA: TGTGCCAGCAGCTTAGAAGGGGGCGAACAGCCCCAGCATTTT
J gene: TRBJ2-1; V gene: TRBV11-2; D gene: TRBD2; CDR3 protein: CASSRTSGSSDNEQFF; CDR3 DNA: TGTGCCAGCAGCCGGACTAGCGGCAGCTCCGACAATGAGCAGTTCTTC
J gene: TRBJ2-1; V gene: TRBV6-5; D gene: -; CDR3 protein: CASSIAEANEQFF; CDR3 DNA: TGTGCCAGCAGTATAGCGGAAGCCAATGAGCAGTTCTTC
J gene: TRBJ1-5; V gene: TRBV9; D gene: -; CDR3 protein: CASSATRDQPQHF; CDR3 DNA: TGTGCCAGCAGCGCCACGAGGGATCAGCCCCAGCATTTT
J gene: TRBJ2-5; V gene: TRBV10-3; D gene: TRBD2; CDR3 protein: CAISEGLAGGQETQYF; CDR3 DNA: TGTGCCATCAGTGAGGGACTAGCGGGGGGCCAAGAGACCCAGTACTTC
J gene: TRBJ1-2; V gene: TRBV6-5; D gene: -; CDR3 protein: CASSSTGYYGYTF; CDR3 DNA: TGTGCCAGCAGTTCGACGGGATACTATGGCTACACCTTC
J gene: TRBJ1-2; V gene: TRBV30; D gene: -; CDR3 protein: CAWSEGRGGYTF; CDR3 DNA: TGTGCCTGGAGTGAGGGGAGGGGGGGCTACACCTTC
J gene: TRBJ2-2; V gene: TRBV9; D gene: TRBD1; CDR3 protein: CASSDRQGLTGELFF; CDR3 DNA: TGTGCCAGCAGCGACCGACAGGGGCTCACCGGGGAGCTGTTTTTT
J gene: TRBJ2-1; V gene: TRBV10-3; D gene: TRBD1; CDR3 protein: CAISESTGAYNEQFF; CDR3 DNA: TGTGCCATCAGTGAGTCGACAGGGGCGTACAATGAGCAGTTCTTC
J gene: TRBJ2-7; V gene: TRBV9; D gene: -; CDR3 protein: CASSVGGVYYEQYF; CDR3 DNA: TGTGCCAGCAGCGTAGGGGGAGTATACTACGAGCAGTACTTC
J gene: TRBJ2-5; V gene: TRBV7-9; D gene: TRBD2; CDR3 protein: CASSFRGLDETQYF; CDR3 DNA: TGTGCCAGCAGCTTTAGGGGACTAGATGAGACCCAGTACTTC
J gene: TRBJ2-7; V gene: TRBV19; D gene: TRBD2; CDR3 protein: CASSTSGLAGLDEQYF; CDR3 DNA: TGTGCCAGTAGTACATCCGGACTAGCGGGACTCGACGAGCAGTACTTC
J gene: TRBJ1-2; V gene: TRBV6-5; D gene: TRBD1; CDR3 protein: CASRPDRGGGYTF; CDR3 DNA: TGTGCCAGCAGACCAGACAGGGGGGGAGGCTACACCTTC
J gene: TRBJ1-6; V gene: TRBV5-5; D gene: -; CDR3 protein: CASSPLGSSYNSPLHF; CDR3 DNA: TGTGCCAGCAGCCCCCTGGGGAGCTCCTATAATTCACCCCTCCACTTT
J gene: TRBJ1-1; V gene: TRBV2; D gene: -; CDR3 protein: CASSEAQAAKGGAEAFF; CDR3 DNA: TGTGCCAGCAGTGAAGCGCAGGCAGCTAAGGGAGGGGCTGAAGCTTTCTTT
J gene: TRBJ2-3; V gene: TRBV27; D gene: TRBD2; CDR3 protein: CASSFLSGGRTDTQYF; CDR3 DNA: TGTGCCAGCAGCTTCCTTAGCGGGGGGCGGACAGATACGCAGTATTTT
J gene: TRBJ1-1; V gene: TRBV18; D gene: TRBD1; CDR3 protein: CASSPMGQGLNTEAFF; CDR3 DNA: TGTGCCAGCTCACCCATGGGACAGGGGTTGAACACTGAAGCTTTCTTT
J gene: TRBJ1-1; V gene: TRBV2; D gene: TRBD1; CDR3 protein: CAIRGQMNTEAFF; CDR3 DNA: TGTGCCATTCGGGGACAGATGAACACTGAAGCTTTCTTT
J gene: TRBJ2-5; V gene: TRBV9; D gene: -; CDR3 protein: CASSVHITRDQETQYF; CDR3 DNA: TGTGCCAGCAGCGTACATATCACCCGGGACCAAGAGACCCAGTACTTC
J gene: TRBJ1-2; V gene: TRBV4-2; D gene: TRBD1; CDR3 protein: CASSQDRRDRGIDGYTF; CDR3 DNA: TGTGCCAGCAGCCAAGATCGACGGGACAGGGGTATCGATGGCTACACCTTC
J gene: TRBJ2-7; V gene: TRBV28; D gene: TRBD1; CDR3 protein: CASSPGTGLYEQYF; CDR3 DNA: TGTGCCAGCAGTCCCGGGACAGGGCTTTACGAGCAGTACTTC
J gene: TRBJ1-5; V gene: TRBV6-5; D gene: -; CDR3 protein: CASSLDRLGRNQPQHF; CDR3 DNA: TGTGCCAGCAGTTTAGACAGGTTGGGTCGGAATCAGCCCCAGCATTTT
J gene: TRBJ1-4; V gene: TRBV5-6; D gene: -; CDR3 protein: CASSHKPGRGSTNEKLFF; CDR3 DNA: TGTGCCAGCAGCCACAAACCGGGCAGGGGATCAACTAATGAAAAACTGTTTTTT
J gene: TRBJ1-4; V gene: TRBV30; D gene: -; CDR3 protein: CASRPILMRKLFF; CDR3 DNA: TGTGCCTCCCGGCCTATCCTAATGAGGAAACTGTTTTTT
J gene: TRBJ1-4; V gene: TRBV25-1; D gene: TRBD1; CDR3 protein: CASSDQGQVVGELFF; CDR3 DNA: TGTGCCAGCAGTGACCAAGGACAGGTTGTTGGGGAACTGTTTTTT
J gene: TRBJ1-2; V gene: TRBV19; D gene: TRBD1; CDR3 protein: CASSADRDYGYTF; CDR3 DNA: TGTGCCAGTAGCGCGGACAGGGACTATGGCTACACCTTC
J gene: TRBJ2-7; V gene: TRBV2; D gene: TRBD2; CDR3 protein: CASSDTAGAYEQYF; CDR3 DNA: TGTGCCAGCAGTGACACAGCGGGGGCCTACGAGCAGTACTTC
J gene: TRBJ1-3; V gene: TRBV9; D gene: -; CDR3 protein: CASSVVGAISGNTIYF; CDR3 DNA: TGTGCCAGCAGCGTAGTTGGGGCCATCTCTGGAAACACCATATATTTT
J gene: TRBJ2-3; V gene: TRBV6-1; D gene: TRBD2; CDR3 protein: CASMGLAGHTDTQYF; CDR3 DNA: TGTGCCAGCATGGGACTAGCGGGGCACACAGATACGCAGTATTTT
J gene: TRBJ2-4; V gene: TRBV5-1; D gene: TRBD2; CDR3 protein: CASSSTGGSGSYIQYF; CDR3 DNA: TGCGCCAGCAGCTCGACCGGTGGTAGCGGGAGCTACATTCAGTACTTC
J gene: TRBJ2-7; V gene: TRBV5-1; D gene: TRBD2; CDR3 protein: CASSQLAGGIYEQYF; CDR3 DNA: TGCGCCAGCAGCCAACTAGCGGGAGGGATCTACGAGCAGTACTTC
J gene: TRBJ2-3; V gene: TRBV28; D gene: -; CDR3 protein: CATNGMGTDTQYF; CDR3 DNA: TGTGCCACCAACGGGATGGGCACAGATACGCAGTATTTT
J gene: TRBJ2-7; V gene: TRBV27; D gene: TRBD2; CDR3 protein: CASGPRGDGSYEQYF; CDR3 DNA: TGTGCCAGCGGTCCCCGGGGGGACGGCTCCTACGAGCAGTACTTC
J gene: TRBJ2-2; V gene: TRBV6-5; D gene: -; CDR3 protein: CASSYLRDGELFF; CDR3 DNA: TGTGCCAGCAGTTACCTCCGGGACGGGGAGCTGTTTTTT